What follows are 24 T cell receptor beta chains derived from one specimen sequenced in a study of T cell responses to AZD1222 COVID-19 vaccine (TCRdb year 2021). Library preparation employed the immunoSEQ multiplex PCR assay. TCRdb limited this immuneACCESS table to in-frame rearrangements with V and J called. A share of clones is missing; checked studies link under half to unresolved V genes, and the rest is unexplained. This sample holds about 120,000 clones; just under 95% were observed only once. Of the sample, about 3% falls within the top ten clones. Reading the label with the study, this specimen's time point is: baseline before first vaccination. Sequencing was performed on peripheral blood, taken on day 0 of AZD1222 vaccination. The receptors originated from an adult in good health.

J is TRBJ1-2 and V is TRBV7-8, with TRBD1 matching 8 bases. Germline values: CDR1 SGHVS, CDR2 FQNEAQ. The CDR3 has 14 residues. The junction had 2 bases not matched to a gene; V was cut back by 1 base and J by 4 bases. The CDR3 bases are TGTGCCAGCAGCTTAGAAGGACAGGGCTATGGCTACACCTTC. This codes for CASSLEGQGYGYTF. The whole variable domain, remainder taken from reference TRBV7-8 and TRBJ1-2, is GAGVSQSPRYKVAKRGQDVALRCDPISGHVSLFWYQQALGQGPEFLTYFQNEAQLDKSGLPSDRFFAERPEGSVSTLKIQRTQQEDSAVYLCASSLEGQGYGYTFGSGTRLTVV.

The chain links TRBV27 to TRBJ1-2; 7 bases align to TRBD1. CDR1 MNHEY and CDR2 SMNVEV come from the germline V gene (reference sequence). CDR3 length equals 13 residues. V was pared by 2 bases and J by 6 bases, with 3 bases of the junction left unmatched. The CDR3 DNA is TGTGCCAGCAGTTTAAGGCAGGGGGATGGCTACACCTTC. Its translation is CASSLRQGDGYTF.

The chain combines TRBV28 with TRBJ1-5, with D uncertain. Germline V CDR1 and CDR2: MDHEN, SYDVKM. V shed 3 bases and J shed 0 bases, with 6 bases lying between them. This CDR3 comprises 14 residues. CDR3 nucleotides: TGTGCCAGCAGTTTGCAGCTTAGCAATCAGCCCCAGCATTTT. Its protein product is CASSLQLSNQPQHF.

The chain uses TRBV20-1 and TRBJ2-1; D ambiguous. This CDR3 spans 11 amino acids. Trimming cost V 8 bases and J 6 bases, with 11 bases left between them. Looked up from germline, CDR1 is DFQATT and CDR2 is SNEGSKA (reference sequence). The CDR3 nucleotides read TGCAGTACATCCCACGGCAATGAGCAGTTCTTC. This gives the protein CSTSHGNEQFF.

The CDR3 protein is CASSIVARGTDTQYF. The CDR3 nucleotides are TGTGCCAGTAGTATAGTCGCCCGAGGGACAGATACGCAGTATTTT. The chain has TRBV19 and TRBJ2-3; perhaps TRBD2 as D (5 bases). Trimming removed 1 base from V and 3 bases from J, with 11 bases in between. The CDR3 is 15 residues long. The germline gives CDR1 LNHDA, CDR2 SQIVND (reference sequence).

This clone was observed a single time. The CDR3 loop reads CASSPDRGSGNTIYF. The CDR3 DNA reads as TGTGCCAGCAGTCCCGACAGGGGCTCTGGAAACACCATATATTTT. The chain has TRBV27 and TRBJ1-3; TRBD1 aligns across 8 bases. Germline-derived CDR1 and CDR2 are MNHEY and SMNVEV (reference sequence). This CDR3 is built from 15 residues. V shed 5 bases, J shed 0 bases, and the junction held 3 bases outside the gene matches.

V gene TRBV27 combines with J gene TRBJ1-6, with D unclear. CDR3 length: 16 residues. The germline V and J ends were trimmed by 5 bases and 4 bases, with 15 bases remaining between them. From germline, CDR1 is MNHEY and CDR2 SMNVEV (reference sequence). CDR3 bases: TGTGCCAGCAGTCTCAGACACGAACCTTATAATTCACCCCTCCACTTT. This codes for CASSLRHEPYNSPLHF.

The V call is TRBV5-1, the J call TRBJ1-4, with 7 nucleotides matching TRBD1. The CDR3 consists of 15 residues. Germline lookup yields CDR1 SGHRS and CDR2 YFSETQ. Unmatched junction bases numbered 5, after V lost 3 bases and J lost 3 bases. This CDR3 is CASSSSTGSNEKLFF. CDR3 bases: TGCGCCAGCAGCTCCTCGACAGGGTCTAATGAAAAACTGTTTTTT.

V gene TRBV5-6 combines with J gene TRBJ1-5, with a possible D match to TRBD1 (5 bases). The V end lost 4 bases, the J end lost 4 bases, and 9 bases lay between the germline ends. Germline V gene data show CDR1 as SGHDT and CDR2 as YYEEEE. The CDR3 loop spans 13 amino acids. For the CDR3, the DNA is TGTGCCAGCAGCAAGACAGTTAATCAGCCCCAGCATTTT. Its translation: CASSKTVNQPQHF.

This rearrangement joins TRBV7-9 to TRBJ1-2; D uncertain. Germline assignment: CDR1 SEHNR and CDR2 FQNEAQ (reference sequence). CDR3 length equals 13 residues. The ends were cut back, 2 bases at V and 6 bases at J, with 10 bases in the middle. CDR3 loop: CASSLLLGDGYTF. CDR3 DNA sequence: TGTGCCAGCAGCTTATTACTCGGGGATGGCTACACCTTC.

The rearrangement uses TRBV28 and TRBJ2-7; 7 bases map to TRBD2. The ends lost 3 bases at V and 5 bases at J; junction bases unmatched: 4. CDR3 length: 13 residues. CDR1 and CDR2 (germline): MDHEN, SYDVKM. This CDR3 is CASSLGRGDEQYF. The CDR3 DNA reads TGTGCCAGCAGTTTGGGACGGGGGGACGAGCAGTACTTC.

The chain recombines TRBV20-1 with TRBJ2-2; D gene unclear. V shed 3 bases and J shed 5 bases, with 13 bases lying between them. CDR1 DFQATT and CDR2 SNEGSKA come from the germline V gene (reference sequence). The CDR3 is 14 residues long. CDR3 amino acids: CSASTPVGTGELFF. CDR3 nucleotides: TGCAGTGCTAGTACCCCAGTGGGAACCGGGGAGCTGTTTTTT.

This chain links TRBV5-5 with TRBJ1-5; 7 bases are a match to TRBD1. J gave up 0 bases and V 1 base, and 4 bases lay outside the gene matches. This CDR3 contains 16 residues. The germline V gene encodes CDR1 SGHKS and CDR2 YYEKEE (reference sequence). CDR3 sequence (DNA): TGTGCCAGCAGCTTGCGGGGACAGCTTAGCAATCAGCCCCAGCATTTT. Encoded protein: CASSLRGQLSNQPQHF.

This clone was detected once. J is TRBJ1-5 and V is TRBV3-1 (or the pseudogene TRBV3-2); no reliable D call. Germline CDR1 and CDR2: LGHDT and YNNKEL (reference sequence). Trimming pared 2 bases from V and 1 base from J, leaving 12 bases between. The CDR3 covers 16 residues. CDR3 sequence: CASSQTVMVSNQPQHF. The CDR3 DNA sequence: TGTGCCAGCAGCCAAACAGTGATGGTGAGCAATCAGCCCCAGCATTTT.

The chain combines TRBV30 with TRBJ1-4; D is perhaps TRBD1 (6 bases). The CDR3 is 12 amino acids. V was cut by 4 bases and J by 10 bases, with 13 bases left in between. The V gene's germline CDR1 is GTSNPN and CDR2 SVGIG (reference sequence). CDR3 coding DNA: TGTGCCTGGACCAATGGGGGCGGAAAACTGTTTTTT. Protein sequence: CAWTNGGGKLFF. Variable domain in full (rest from reference TRBV30 and TRBJ1-4): SQTIHQWPATLVQPVGSPLSLECTVEGTSNPNLYWYRQAAGRGLQLLFYSVGIGQISSEVPQNLSASRPQDRQFILSSKKLLLSDSGFYLCAWTNGGGKLFFGSGTQLSVL.

CDR3 nucleotide sequence: TGTGCCAGCAGTTTATGGGGGATTAAGCATTCACCCCTCCACTTT. Amino acids: CASSLWGIKHSPLHF. This chain links TRBV28 with TRBJ1-6; D not certain. CDR1 is MDHEN, CDR2 SYDVKM, per germline. Trimming removed 0 bases at V and 8 bases at J, with 11 bases between. CDR3 size: 15 residues.

The chain recombines TRBV28 with TRBJ2-3, with unresolved D. The CDR3 length is 13 residues. Germline V CDR1 and CDR2: MDHEN, SYDVKM. Trimming removed 4 bases from V and 3 bases from J, with 8 bases in between. The CDR3 sequence is CASSSALTDTQYF. DNA for the CDR3: TGTGCCAGCAGTTCAGCTCTTACAGATACGCAGTATTTT.

V gene TRBV9 combines with J gene TRBJ1-3; a weak D match, TRBD1 (5 bases). This CDR3 is 16 amino acids long. The germline V gene encodes CDR1 SGDLS and CDR2 YYNGEE. The V end was cut by 0 bases, the J end by 0 bases, with 10 bases between. CDR3 coding DNA: TGTGCCAGCAGCGTAGATACGGGGCTCTCTGGAAACACCATATATTTT. Its translation is CASSVDTGLSGNTIYF.

The DNA of the CDR3 is TGTGCCAGCCAGCGGGGCAAGGGGGAGACCCAGTACTTC. Translated, it gives CASQRGKGETQYF. The chain uses TRBV2 and TRBJ2-5, with 7 bases that match TRBD2. The CDR3 sequence is 13 residues long. Germline CDR1 and CDR2: SNHLY and FYNNEI. With V trimmed by 8 bases and J by 5 bases, 8 bases remained unmatched.

V is TRBV4-2 and J is TRBJ2-1; D might be TRBD2 (6 bases). Trimming left V 1 base short and J 5 bases short, with 12 bases between. Germline V gene lookup returns CDR1 LGHNA and CDR2 YNFKEQ. The CDR3 has 15 amino acids. The CDR3 reads CASSQAGGANNEQFF. The DNA for the CDR3 is TGTGCCAGCAGCCAAGCAGGCGGGGCCAACAATGAGCAGTTCTTC.

This chain connects TRBV19 to TRBJ1-1; 9 nucleotides line up with TRBD1. The CDR3 contains 15 residues. The germline V gene has CDR1 LNHDA and CDR2 SQIVND (reference sequence). V shed 5 bases and J 9 bases; nucleotides not matched to a gene: 13. The CDR3 DNA reads TGTGCCAGTAGTGTTCTCGAAGGACAGGGGTTGCAAGCTTTCTTT. It codes for CASSVLEGQGLQAFF.

This rearrangement joins TRBV13 to TRBJ1-4; weak D call: TRBD1 (5 bases). Germline lookup yields CDR1 PRHDT and CDR2 FYEKMQ (reference sequence). Trimming removed 0 bases from V and 7 bases from J, with 6 bases in between. The CDR3 is 13 amino acids. CDR3 nucleotides: TGTGCCAGCAGCTTAGGCGGGACTGAAAAACTGTTTTTT. It codes for CASSLGGTEKLFF.

This clone turned up a few times. The chain couples TRBV10-1 to TRBJ1-4; 7 bases map to TRBD1. There are 18 residues in the CDR3. V was clipped by 2 bases and J by 0 bases; unmatched bases: 9. Germline V gene data show CDR1 as WNHNN and CDR2 as SYGVQD (reference sequence). This CDR3 reads CASSEPRPGQTTNEKLFF. CDR3 nucleotide sequence: TGCGCCAGCAGTGAGCCACGCCCGGGACAGACAACTAATGAAAAACTGTTTTTT.

The chain links TRBV27 to TRBJ1-6, with D unresolved. The V gene lost 8 bases and the J gene lost 6 bases, with 14 bases spanning the gap. This CDR3 spans 14 amino acids. CDR1 MNHEY and CDR2 SMNVEV come from the germline V gene (reference sequence). CDR3 loop: CASGMRTGNSPLHF. The CDR3 nucleotides are TGTGCCAGCGGAATGCGGACGGGTAATTCACCCCTCCACTTT.